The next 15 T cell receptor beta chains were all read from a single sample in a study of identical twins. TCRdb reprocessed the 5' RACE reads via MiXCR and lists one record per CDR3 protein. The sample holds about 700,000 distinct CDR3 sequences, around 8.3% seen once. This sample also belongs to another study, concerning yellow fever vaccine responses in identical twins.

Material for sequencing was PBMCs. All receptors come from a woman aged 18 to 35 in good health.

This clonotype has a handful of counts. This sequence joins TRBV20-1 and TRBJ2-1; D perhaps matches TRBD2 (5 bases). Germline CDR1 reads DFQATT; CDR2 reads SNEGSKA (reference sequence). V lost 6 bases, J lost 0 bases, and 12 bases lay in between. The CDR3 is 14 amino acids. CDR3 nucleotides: TGCAGTGCGGAAGAGGGCAGCTCCTACAATGAGCAGTTCTTC. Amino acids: CSAEEGSSYNEQFF.

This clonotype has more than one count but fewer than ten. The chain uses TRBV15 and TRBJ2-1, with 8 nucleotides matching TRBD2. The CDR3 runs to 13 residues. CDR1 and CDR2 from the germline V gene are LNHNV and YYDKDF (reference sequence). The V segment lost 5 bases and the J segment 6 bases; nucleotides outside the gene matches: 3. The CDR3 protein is CATSLGLANEQFF. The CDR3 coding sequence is TGTGCCACCAGCCTAGGACTAGCCAATGAGCAGTTCTTC.

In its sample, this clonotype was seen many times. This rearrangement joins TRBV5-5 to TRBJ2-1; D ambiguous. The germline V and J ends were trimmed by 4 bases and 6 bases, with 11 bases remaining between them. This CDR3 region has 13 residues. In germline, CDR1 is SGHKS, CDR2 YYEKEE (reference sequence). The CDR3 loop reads CASSQPAVNEQFF. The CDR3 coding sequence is TGTGCCAGCAGCCAACCGGCGGTCAATGAGCAGTTCTTC.

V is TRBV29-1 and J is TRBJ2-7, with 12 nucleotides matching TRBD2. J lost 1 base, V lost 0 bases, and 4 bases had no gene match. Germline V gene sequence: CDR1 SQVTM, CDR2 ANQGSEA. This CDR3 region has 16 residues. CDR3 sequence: CSVEDRLAGVSYEQYF. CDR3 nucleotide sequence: TGCAGCGTTGAAGATCGACTAGCGGGAGTATCCTACGAGCAGTACTTC.

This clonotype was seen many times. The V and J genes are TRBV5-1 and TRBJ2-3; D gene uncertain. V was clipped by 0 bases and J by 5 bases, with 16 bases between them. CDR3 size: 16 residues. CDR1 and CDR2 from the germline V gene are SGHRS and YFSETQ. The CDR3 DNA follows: TGCGCCAGCAGCTTGGTTTCGGAACTATCGGGAGATACGCAGTATTTT. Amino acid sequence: CASSLVSELSGDTQYF. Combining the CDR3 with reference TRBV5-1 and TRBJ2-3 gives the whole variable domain KAGVTQTPRYLIKTRGQQVTLSCSPISGHRSVSWYQQTPGQGLQFLFEYFSETQRNKGNFPGRFSGRQFSNSRSEMNVSTLELGDSALYLCASSLVSELSGDTQYFGPGTRLTVL.

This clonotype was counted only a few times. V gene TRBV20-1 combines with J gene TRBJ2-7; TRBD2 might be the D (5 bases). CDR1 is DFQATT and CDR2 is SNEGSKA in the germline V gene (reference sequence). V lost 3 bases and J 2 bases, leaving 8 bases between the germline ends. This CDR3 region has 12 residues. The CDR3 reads CSASGIPYEQYF. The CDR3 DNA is TGCAGTGCTAGCGGGATTCCCTACGAGCAGTACTTC.

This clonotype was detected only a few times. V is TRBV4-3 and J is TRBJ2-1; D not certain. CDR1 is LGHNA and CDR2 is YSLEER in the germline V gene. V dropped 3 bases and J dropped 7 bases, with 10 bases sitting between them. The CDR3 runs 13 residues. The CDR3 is CASSQKETNEQFF. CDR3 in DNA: TGCGCCAGCAGCCAGAAGGAGACAAATGAGCAGTTCTTC.

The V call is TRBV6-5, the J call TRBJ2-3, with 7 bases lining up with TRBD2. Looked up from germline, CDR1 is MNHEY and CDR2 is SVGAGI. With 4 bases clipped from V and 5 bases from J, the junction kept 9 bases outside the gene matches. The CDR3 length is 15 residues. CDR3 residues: CASSFMGGGVDTQYF. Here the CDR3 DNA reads TGTGCCAGCAGTTTCATGGGGGGAGGGGTAGATACGCAGTATTTT.

CDR3 nucleotides: TGTGCCAGCAGCCCCCGGACAGGGCTTAATTCACCCCTCCACTTT. This encodes CASSPRTGLNSPLHF. The chain has TRBV7-2 and TRBJ1-6, with 8 bases identical to TRBD1. There are 15 residues in the CDR3. Germline V gene data show CDR1 as SGHTA and CDR2 as FQGNSA. Unmatched junction bases numbered 6, after V lost 5 bases and J lost 6 bases.

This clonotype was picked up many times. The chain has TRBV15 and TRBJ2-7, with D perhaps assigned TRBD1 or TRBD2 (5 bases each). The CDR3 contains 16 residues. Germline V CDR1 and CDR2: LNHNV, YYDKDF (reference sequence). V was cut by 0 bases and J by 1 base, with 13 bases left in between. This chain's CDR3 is CATSREGDGPSYEQYF. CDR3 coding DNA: TGTGCCACCAGCAGAGAGGGGGACGGTCCTTCCTACGAGCAGTACTTC.

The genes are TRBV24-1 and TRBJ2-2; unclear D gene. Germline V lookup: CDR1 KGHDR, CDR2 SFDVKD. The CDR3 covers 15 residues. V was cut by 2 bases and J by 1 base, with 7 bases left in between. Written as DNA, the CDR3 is TGTGCCACCAGTGATTCCCCTGGGAACACCGGGGAGCTGTTTTTT. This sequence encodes CATSDSPGNTGELFF.

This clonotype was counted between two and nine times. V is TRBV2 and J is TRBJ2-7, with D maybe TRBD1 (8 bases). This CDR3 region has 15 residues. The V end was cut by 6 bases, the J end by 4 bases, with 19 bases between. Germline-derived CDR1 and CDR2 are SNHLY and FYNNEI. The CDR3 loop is CASSLGGDRSYEQYF. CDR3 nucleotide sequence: TGTGCCAGCAGCTTAGGGGGGGACAGGAGTTACGAGCAGTACTTC. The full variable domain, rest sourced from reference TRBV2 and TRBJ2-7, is EPEVTQTPSHQVTQMGQEVILRCVPISNHLYFYWYRQILGQKVEFLVSFYNNEISEKSEIFDDQFSVERPDGSNFTLKIRSTKLEDSAMYFCASSLGGDRSYEQYFGPGTRLTVT.

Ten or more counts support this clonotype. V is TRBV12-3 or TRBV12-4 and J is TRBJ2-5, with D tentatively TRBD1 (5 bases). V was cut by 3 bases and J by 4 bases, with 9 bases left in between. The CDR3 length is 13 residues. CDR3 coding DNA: TGTGCCAGCAGTTTTAGGCAGGGAGAGACCCAGTACTTC. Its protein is CASSFRQGETQYF.

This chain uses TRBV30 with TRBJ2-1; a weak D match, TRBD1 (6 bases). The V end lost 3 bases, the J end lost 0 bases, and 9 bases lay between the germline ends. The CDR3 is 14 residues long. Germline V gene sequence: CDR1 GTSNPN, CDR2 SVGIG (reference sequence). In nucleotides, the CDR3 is TGTGCCTGGAGCACAGGGAGCTCCTACAATGAGCAGTTCTTC. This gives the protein CAWSTGSSYNEQFF.

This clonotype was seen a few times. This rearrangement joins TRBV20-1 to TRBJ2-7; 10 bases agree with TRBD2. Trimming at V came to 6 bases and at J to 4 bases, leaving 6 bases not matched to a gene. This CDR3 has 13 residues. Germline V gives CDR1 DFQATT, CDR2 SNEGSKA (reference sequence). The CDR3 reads CSAWTSGDYEQYF. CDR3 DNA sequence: TGCAGTGCCTGGACTAGCGGAGATTACGAGCAGTACTTC.